This T cell receptor beta chain was documented in a study of shared clonotypes between healthy human individuals. Overall study results and limits: The study found lower generation probabilities in non-shared clonotypes than in those shared by all four donors. Generally, naive subsets (rather than memory subsets) showed larger estimated richness. The authors expected sequencing depth to affect clonotype sharing among donors.

Turning to this clone: Its antigen is currently unknown.

V lost 4 bases and J 0 bases, leaving 14 bases between the germline ends. This CDR3 has 15 amino acids. Germline CDR1 reads SGHNT; CDR2 reads YYREEE (reference sequence). Libraries were prepared by immunoSEQ multiplex PCR; TCRdb keeps only in-frame clonotypes and omits some of them. The sample records 950,000 to 1,100,000 clones, 78% being singletons. Sequencing was performed on memory CD4+ T cells from PBMCs. Noted subset: CD45RA-negative fraction. This sequence joins TRBV5-4 and TRBJ2-7; D may be TRBD1 (6 bases). This sequence was found in a man aged 18 to 29 in good health. Some clones in this sample may be carry-over from other donors' samples. The CDR3 here is CASSNPKGDSYEQYF. CDR3 DNA: TGTGCCAGCAGCAATCCAAAGGGGGACTCCTACGAGCAGTACTTC.